This is a list of T cell receptor beta chains from one sample in a study of metastatic and nonmetastatic thyroid tumors. MiXCR re-clonotyped the PCR reads for TCRdb. The data show roughly 40,000 clones, about 15% seen once. Sequencing was carried out using blood. Receptors originate from a female donor with papillary thyroid cancer or a benign thyroid nodule (not recorded which). Some clones in this sample may be carry-over from other donors' samples. Each CDR3 is given with its conserved first and last residue. The D gene is left open where the match is weak. Clone size is not always given. Where it is, it says once, few, many or a class for expanded clones.

v_call: TRBV4-3
clone_size: many
j_call: TRBJ2-2
d_call: TRBD2
cdr3_nt: TGCGCCAGCAGCCAAGTTTGGACTAGCGGGGGGGCGGGCACCGGGGAGCTGTTTTTT
cdr3_aa: CASSQVWTSGGAGTGELFF

v_call: TRBV30
clone_size: NA
j_call: TRBJ2-7
d_call: TRBD1
cdr3_nt: TGTGCCTGGAGTGTGGGACAGGGGGACTACGAGCAGTACTTT
cdr3_aa: CAWSVGQGDYEQYF

v_call: TRBV6-1
clone_size: many
j_call: TRBJ1-1
d_call: TRBD1
cdr3_nt: TGTGCCAGCAGCCGTCCCGGGACAGGGGGTGTCACTGAAGCTTTCTTT
cdr3_aa: CASSRPGTGGVTEAFF

v_call: TRBV11-1
clone_size: NA
j_call: TRBJ2-7
d_call: TRBD2
cdr3_nt: TGTGCCAGCAGTACGATATTGGCATCTAGCGGGAAAGTCGAGCAGTACTTC
cdr3_aa: CASSTILASSGKVEQYF

v_call: TRBV30
clone_size: many
j_call: TRBJ2-7
d_call: NA
cdr3_nt: TGTGCCTGGAGTCTGGGTGCTCCCTCCAAGGGCCCCCGTGGGGAGCAGTACTTC
cdr3_aa: CAWSLGAPSKGPRGEQYF

v_call: TRBV20-1
clone_size: many
j_call: TRBJ1-2
d_call: NA
cdr3_nt: TGCAGTGCCTCGTATCCAGGGACGGCCCTTATTAACTATGGCTACACCTTC
cdr3_aa: CSASYPGTALINYGYTF

v_call: TRBV28
clone_size: few
j_call: TRBJ1-5
d_call: TRBD1
cdr3_nt: TGTGCCAGCAGTTTTGCGACAGGGACGGTTCAGCCCCAGCATTTT
cdr3_aa: CASSFATGTVQPQHF

v_call: TRBV20-1
clone_size: many
j_call: TRBJ1-5
d_call: NA
cdr3_nt: TGCAGTGCTAGAGGTACGGAGGGCAATCAGCCCCAGCATTTT
cdr3_aa: CSARGTEGNQPQHF

v_call: TRBV15
clone_size: many
j_call: TRBJ1-5
d_call: NA
cdr3_nt: TGTGCCACCAGCAGAGATAGTACAGGATATCAGCCCCAGCATTTT
cdr3_aa: CATSRDSTGYQPQHF

v_call: TRBV19
clone_size: NA
j_call: TRBJ1-6
d_call: NA
cdr3_nt: TGTGCCAGTAGTATACAAGAATCCTATAATTCACACCTGCACTTT
cdr3_aa: CASSIQESYNSHLHF

v_call: TRBV19
clone_size: NA
j_call: TRBJ2-7
d_call: NA
cdr3_nt: TGTGCCAGTAGCGAACGAGGTGAGCAGTACTTC
cdr3_aa: CASSERGEQYF

v_call: TRBV7-6
clone_size: NA
j_call: TRBJ2-1
d_call: TRBD2
cdr3_nt: TGTGCCAGCAGCTTGTCTAGCGGGAGTGGCAATGAGAAGTTCTTC
cdr3_aa: CASSLSSGSGNEKFF

v_call: TRBV27
clone_size: NA
j_call: TRBJ1-5
d_call: NA
cdr3_nt: TGTGCCAGCAGCCTGGACAGTTATAGCAATCAGCCCCAGCATTTT
cdr3_aa: CASSLDSYSNQPQHF

v_call: TRBV9
clone_size: NA
j_call: TRBJ1-3
d_call: TRBD1
cdr3_nt: TGTGCCAGCAGCGTAGCTGGACAGGGGATAGGAAACACCATATATTTT
cdr3_aa: CASSVAGQGIGNTIYF

v_call: TRBV15
clone_size: few
j_call: TRBJ2-2
d_call: NA
cdr3_nt: TGTGCCACCAGACCTTCGGGGGCGAACACCGGGGAGCTGTTTTTT
cdr3_aa: CATRPSGANTGELFF

v_call: TRBV7-8
clone_size: many
j_call: TRBJ1-1
d_call: NA
cdr3_nt: TGTGCCAGCAGCCCGGACTATCAAAGGAGCACTGAAGCTTTCTTT
cdr3_aa: CASSPDYQRSTEAFF

v_call: TRBV3-1
clone_size: many
j_call: TRBJ1-2
d_call: NA
cdr3_nt: TGTGCCAGCACCCAGCAGGGCAGACGTTCTAACTATGGCTACACCTTC
cdr3_aa: CASTQQGRRSNYGYTF

v_call: TRBV7-2
clone_size: many
j_call: TRBJ2-7
d_call: TRBD1
cdr3_nt: TGTGCCAGCAGCCCCCGACAGGGTCGGGGCGAGCAGTACTTC
cdr3_aa: CASSPRQGRGEQYF

v_call: TRBV2
clone_size: many
j_call: TRBJ2-7
d_call: NA
cdr3_nt: TGTGCCAGCATGGGCGGTAACGGCCTTTGGGAGCAGTACTTC
cdr3_aa: CASMGGNGLWEQYF

v_call: TRBV28
clone_size: NA
j_call: TRBJ1-1
d_call: TRBD1
cdr3_nt: TGTGCCAGCAGTACCATCTCCAGGGGGGGAGCTTTCTTT
cdr3_aa: CASSTISRGGAFF

v_call: TRBV27
clone_size: medium-sized
j_call: TRBJ2-7
d_call: NA
cdr3_nt: TGTGCCTCCAGCAACACTCCGAGGGGGATTGAGCAGTACTTC
cdr3_aa: CASSNTPRGIEQYF

v_call: TRBV27
clone_size: many
j_call: TRBJ2-7
d_call: NA
cdr3_nt: TGTGCCAGCAGCCCCGTTGGGGGTTACGAGCAGTACTTC
cdr3_aa: CASSPVGGYEQYF

v_call: TRBV7-8
clone_size: NA
j_call: TRBJ1-1
d_call: NA
cdr3_nt: TGTGCCAGCAGCTTGCCCCCACAGTTGGTTAACACTGAAGCTTTCTTT
cdr3_aa: CASSLPPQLVNTEAFF

v_call: TRBV12-3/TRBV12-4
clone_size: many
j_call: TRBJ1-3
d_call: NA
cdr3_nt: TGTGTTACCCAGCGGGCTGGAGGGTACACCATATATTTT
cdr3_aa: CVTQRAGGYTIYF

v_call: TRBV11-2
clone_size: NA
j_call: TRBJ2-3
d_call: TRBD2
cdr3_nt: TGTGCCAGCAGCTTCTGGACTAGGTCAGATACGCAGTATTTT
cdr3_aa: CASSFWTRSDTQYF

v_call: TRBV7-9
clone_size: many
j_call: TRBJ2-2
d_call: NA
cdr3_nt: TGTGCCAGCCCCCTCGGCGCGGTCAACACCGGGGAGCTGTTTTTT
cdr3_aa: CASPLGAVNTGELFF

v_call: TRBV5-1
clone_size: NA
j_call: TRBJ2-2
d_call: TRBD1
cdr3_nt: TGCGCCAGCAGCATAGGGACAGCGAACACCGGGGAGCTGTTTTTT
cdr3_aa: CASSIGTANTGELFF

v_call: TRBV6-2/TRBV6-3
clone_size: few
j_call: TRBJ1-1
d_call: TRBD1
cdr3_nt: TGTGCCAGCAGTTACGAGGGGGCAATTCTAGGCACTGAAGCTTTCTTT
cdr3_aa: CASSYEGAILGTEAFF

v_call: TRBV24-1
clone_size: many
j_call: TRBJ1-2
d_call: TRBD1
cdr3_nt: TGTGCCACCAGGGGGACAGGGGGATCGGAGGGCTACACCTTC
cdr3_aa: CATRGTGGSEGYTF